This TCR beta chain comes out of a study of shared clonotypes between healthy human individuals. General observations from the study: Sharing of clonotypes among donors was expected to vary with sequencing depth.

Per the study methods: Filtering differed for immunoSEQ, which gave only junction sequences without quality scores. The table came from immunoSEQ multiplex PCR; TCRdb's copy has only in-frame clones and leaves some out. That table furnishes V, J and clone size, whereas the DNA furnished D and trimming. This sample has approximately 2.5 million clones; 85% to 95% occur once, and the top ten carry more than 0.12%. Points on this clone: Its antigen is not identified.

The germline gives CDR1 MGHRA, CDR2 YSYEKL. The CDR3 loop spans 15 amino acids. Unmatched junction bases numbered 5, after V lost 3 bases and J lost 2 bases. The TCR sequence derives from a man aged 18 to 30 in good health. Sequenced input: naive CD4+ T cells sorted from blood. This sample's subset: CD45RA+ positively selected. This sequence joins TRBV4-1 and TRBJ1-1, with TRBD1 identical over 8 bases. The CDR3 DNA reads as TGCGCCAGCAGCCAGCAGACAGGGGCCAACACTGAAGCTTTCTTT. It codes for CASSQQTGANTEAFF.